The 9 T cell receptor beta chains given below trace back to one sample, sequenced in a study of cytomegalovirus exposure and HLA in healthy donors. Use of 60 Vbeta and 13 Jbeta primers characterized the PCR. Clones were sequenced by immunoSEQ multiplex PCR, and TCRdb holds only the in-frame ones, with some missing. The data contain 120,000 or so clones, roughly four fifths of them singletons. Input material: PBMCs. Receptor source: a woman aged 18-35 years in good health and CMV-seronegative.

The chain couples TRBV5-1 to TRBJ1-2, with a weak D call TRBD1 (6 bases). CDR3 length: 15 residues. Germline values: CDR1 SGHRS, CDR2 YFSETQ. Trimming took off 4 bases at V and 5 bases at J, with 18 bases between the two ends. As DNA, the CDR3 is TGCGCCAGCAGCCAACAACAGGGTCCTCGGTATGGCTACACCTTC. The encoded protein is CASSQQQGPRYGYTF.

This sequence joins TRBV29-1 and TRBJ1-2; D is possibly TRBD1 (5 bases). This CDR3 comprises 12 residues. The germline V gene has CDR1 SQVTM and CDR2 ANQGSEA. Between the trimmed V and J ends, which lost 8 bases and 0 bases, there was a span of 10 bases. The CDR3 region has the DNA TGCAGCTCCATAGGGGCTAACTATGGCTACACCTTC. The encoded protein is CSSIGANYGYTF. The entire variable domain, with the rest obtained from reference TRBV29-1 and TRBJ1-2, is as follows: SAVISQKPSRDICQRGTSLTIQCQVDSQVTMMFWYRQQPGQSLTLIATANQGSEATYESGFVIDKFPISRPNLTFSTLTVSNMSPEDSSIYLCSSIGANYGYTFGSGTRLTVV.

The chain recombines TRBV5-6 with TRBJ1-2; D gene unclear. This CDR3 spans 15 amino acids. Germline-derived CDR1 and CDR2 are SGHDT and YYEEEE. Trimming left V 0 bases short and J 0 bases short, with 9 bases between. The CDR3 DNA follows: TGTGCCAGCAGCTTGGCCCCAGATACTAACTATGGCTACACCTTC. Its protein product is CASSLAPDTNYGYTF.

V and J are TRBV27 and TRBJ1-1, with D maybe TRBD1 (6 bases). Germline CDR1 and CDR2: MNHEY and SMNVEV (reference sequence). The CDR3 contains 15 residues. With 4 bases removed from V and 1 base from J, the gap between germline ends came to 13 bases. The CDR3 sequence: CASSSRGPSNTEAFF. DNA for the CDR3: TGTGCCAGCAGTTCCAGGGGTCCCTCGAACACTGAAGCTTTCTTT.

The chain recombines TRBV29-1 with TRBJ1-2; D perhaps matches TRBD1 (5 bases). V was pared by 7 bases and J by 6 bases, with 12 bases between. CDR1 and CDR2 (germline): SQVTM, ANQGSEA. The CDR3 has 11 amino acids. The CDR3 DNA is TGCAGCGGCAGGGATGTTAATGGCTACACCTTC. Its translation: CSGRDVNGYTF.

J is TRBJ2-1 and V is TRBV6-1; possibly TRBD1 for D (5 bases). Germline loops: CDR1 MNHNS, CDR2 SASEGT. This CDR3 is built from 13 residues. Trimming left V 6 bases short and J 16 bases short, with 22 bases between. The CDR3 reads CASRTDVKYATFF. The CDR3 DNA is TGTGCCAGCAGGACAGACGTGAAGTACGCGACCTTCTTC.

The rearrangement uses TRBV5-5 and TRBJ2-2; D is uncertain. Trimming took off 3 bases at V and 7 bases at J, with 16 bases between the two ends. Germline V gene data show CDR1 as SGHKS and CDR2 as YYEKEE (reference sequence). CDR3 size: 15 residues. CDR3 sequence (DNA): TGTGCCAGCAGCTGTCGGCAGCGAGAGGACGGGGAGCTGTTTTTT. This gives the protein CASSCRQREDGELFF. Looking up the rest from reference TRBV5-5 and TRBJ2-2 gives the full variable domain: DAGVTQSPTHLIKTRGQQVTLRCSPISGHKSVSWYQQVLGQGPQFIFQYYEKEERGRGNFPDRFSARQFPNYSSELNVNALLLGDSALYLCASSCRQREDGELFFGEGSRLTVL.

V gene TRBV2 combines with J gene TRBJ1-5; D remains ambiguous. CDR1 is SNHLY, CDR2 FYNNEI, per germline. Trimming took 3 bases from V and 3 from J, leaving 12 bases between them. CDR3 length: 15 amino acids. The CDR3 DNA sequence: TGTGCCAGCAGTGAGGACCTTGGACTCAATCAGCCCCAGCATTTT. It translates to CASSEDLGLNQPQHF.

CDR3 region: CASSFDRLGEQFF. The DNA for the CDR3 is TGTGCCAGCAGTTTTGACAGGCTTGGGGAGCAGTTCTTC. The chain has TRBV7-3 and TRBJ2-1, with a weak D call TRBD1 (6 bases). The CDR3 is 13 residues long. Per germline, CDR1 SGHTA and CDR2 FQGTGA. V dropped 6 bases and J dropped 10 bases, with 16 bases sitting between them.